This TCR beta chain was recorded in a study of blood T cell repertoires in COVID-19. CDR1 is DFQATT and CDR2 is SNEGSKA in the germline V gene (reference sequence). The ends lost 3 bases at V and 6 bases at J; junction bases unmatched: 2. This CDR3 is 13 amino acids long. Method: immunoSEQ multiplex PCR; TCRdb's copy keeps in-frame clones and lacks some. The table lists under 75,000 clones, almost 90% of them singletons, with about 13% in the top ten. The rearrangement uses TRBV20-1 and TRBJ2-1; 10 bases are a match to TRBD1. What was sequenced was peripheral blood. The source is a man aged 55 to 70 with active COVID-19. The CDR3 spells CSASRDRGNEQFF. Here the CDR3 DNA reads TGCAGTGCTAGTCGGGACAGGGGCAATGAGCAGTTCTTC.